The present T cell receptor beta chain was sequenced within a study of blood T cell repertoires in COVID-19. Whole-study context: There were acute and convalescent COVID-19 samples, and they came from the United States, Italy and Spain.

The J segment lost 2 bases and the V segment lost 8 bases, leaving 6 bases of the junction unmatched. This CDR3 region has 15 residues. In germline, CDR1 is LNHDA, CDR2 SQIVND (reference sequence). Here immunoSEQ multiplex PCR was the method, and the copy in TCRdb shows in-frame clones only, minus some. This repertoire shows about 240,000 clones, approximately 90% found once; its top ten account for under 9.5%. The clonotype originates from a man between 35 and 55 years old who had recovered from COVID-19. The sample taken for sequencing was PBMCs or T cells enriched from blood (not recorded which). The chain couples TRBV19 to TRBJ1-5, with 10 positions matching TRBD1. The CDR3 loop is CASRDRGIGNQPQHF. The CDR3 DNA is TGTGCCAGTCGGGACAGGGGAATCGGCAATCAGCCCCAGCATTTT. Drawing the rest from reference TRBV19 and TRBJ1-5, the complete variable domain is DGGITQSPKYLFRKEGQNVTLSCEQNLNHDAMYWYRQDPGQGLRLIYYSQIVNDFQKGDIAEGYSVSREKKESFPLTVTSAQKNPTAFYLCASRDRGIGNQPQHFGDGTRLSIL.